This TCR beta chain was recorded in a study of Graves' ophthalmopathy and Graves' hyperthyroidism. CDR3 size: 15 residues. Germline values: CDR1 SQVTM, CDR2 ANQGSEA. V dropped 3 bases and J dropped 6 bases, with 21 bases sitting between them. Amplified TCR beta CDR3 regions were obtained using RNA transcripts as template. A first-round RT-PCR used HTBI primers, followed by a second-round multiplex PCR. Using its own MiXCR run on the multiplex PCR reads, TCRdb lists one record per CDR3 protein. In the table there are 200,000 to 250,000 distinct CDR3 sequences, roughly 21% of which are singletons. This clonotype was observed many times.

This TCR was recovered from a woman aged 45-59 years with Graves' ophthalmopathy. The chain uses TRBV29-1 and TRBJ2-7; D might be TRBD2 (6 bases). Specimen: peripheral blood. Written as DNA, the CDR3 is TGCAGCGTTGAGACCATCGGCCGGGGGAAAGGCGAGCAGTACTTC. Its translation: CSVETIGRGKGEQYF.